This T cell receptor beta chain was obtained from a study of blood T cell repertoires in COVID-19. Study-wide context: Samples came from the United States, Italy and Spain, spanning acute and convalescent COVID-19. T cells, B-cell-depleted T cells, or PBMCs provided the cDNA or gDNA that served as material.

Authors' processing steps: Nucleated cell counts were estimated from reference gene primer amplification. Here immunoSEQ multiplex PCR was the method, and the copy in TCRdb shows in-frame clones only, minus some. V, J and clone size derive from that table, while D and trimming were established from the DNA sequence. The data contain approximately 240,000 clones, more than 70% of them singletons. The V segment lost 0 bases and the J segment 6 bases; nucleotides outside the gene matches: 14. Per the germline V gene, CDR1 is SGHDN and CDR2 is FVKESK. CDR3 length: 19 residues. The J gene is TRBJ1-5, the V gene TRBV14; 10 nucleotides match TRBD1. The sequenced sample consisted of peripheral blood. The source of this sequence is a woman aged 35 to 49 who had recovered from COVID-19. Here the CDR3 reads CASSQDWGQGFRLCQPQHF. For the CDR3, the DNA is TGTGCCAGCAGCCAAGATTGGGGACAGGGGTTTAGGTTGTGTCAGCCCCAGCATTTT. Drawing the rest from reference TRBV14 and TRBJ1-5, the complete variable domain is EAGVTQFPSHSVIEKGQTVTLRCDPISGHDNLYWYRRVMGKEIKFLLHFVKESKQDESGMPNNRFLAERTGGTYSTLKVQPAELEDSGVYFCASSQDWGQGFRLCQPQHFGDGTRLSIL.